These 17 T cell receptor beta chains were all obtained from the same sample, sequenced in a study of blood T cell repertoires in COVID-19. Assay used: immunoSEQ multiplex PCR; TCRdb lists only in-frame clones, some missing. This sample has approximately 350,000 clones, with about nine tenths found just once. The sample comprised peripheral blood. Source of these receptors: a woman between 70 and 85 years old with COVID-19, enrolled during active disease.

The genes are TRBV9 and TRBJ1-1, with 9 bases aligning to TRBD1. Germline CDR1 is SGDLS and CDR2 is YYNGEE. V was pared by 3 bases and J by 5 bases, with 8 bases of the junction left unmatched. CDR3 length: 15 amino acids. The CDR3, as DNA: TGTGCCAGCAGCGCCGATGGACAGGGGCGAACTGAAGCTTTCTTT. Protein sequence: CASSADGQGRTEAFF. The entire variable domain, with the rest obtained from reference TRBV9 and TRBJ1-1, is as follows: DSGVTQTPKHLITATGQRVTLRCSPRSGDLSVYWYQQSLDQGLQFLIQYYNGEERAKGNILERFSAQQFPDLHSELNLSSLELGDSALYFCASSADGQGRTEAFFGQGTRLTVV.

The gene calls are TRBV4-2 and TRBJ2-1, with TRBD2 matching over 10 bases. Germline CDR1 is LGHNA and CDR2 is YNFKEQ. The junction had 17 bases not matched to a gene; V was cut back by 1 base and J by 8 bases. The length of the CDR3 is 19 residues. CDR3 protein: CASSQVLSLGTSELDEQFF. CDR3 sequence (DNA): TGTGCCAGCAGCCAAGTTTTATCACTAGGGACTAGCGAACTCGATGAGCAGTTCTTC.

The rearrangement uses TRBV7-9 and TRBJ1-2; no clear D gene. CDR1 is SEHNR and CDR2 is FQNEAQ in the germline V gene (reference sequence). This CDR3 has 13 residues. Trimming took off 8 bases at V and 6 bases at J, with 16 bases between the two ends. The CDR3 DNA sequence: TGTGCCAGCTCGGGTGGGCCCGGGGATGGCTACACCTTC. It codes for CASSGGPGDGYTF.

The genes are TRBV24-1 and TRBJ2-2; the D gene is possibly TRBD1 (5 bases). The CDR3 is 16 amino acids. CDR1 is KGHDR, CDR2 SFDVKD, per germline. Trimming removed 1 base from V and 2 bases from J, with 10 bases in between. DNA for the CDR3: TGTGCCACCAGTGATTTCCCAGGGTCTAACACCGGGGAGCTGTTTTTT. Translating it yields CATSDFPGSNTGELFF.

This chain uses TRBV6-5 with TRBJ1-2, with 7 bases fitting TRBD1. The CDR3 loop spans 16 amino acids. Germline V CDR1 and CDR2: MNHEY, SVGAGI. Trimming at V came to 0 bases and at J to 5 bases, leaving 9 bases not matched to a gene. For the CDR3, the DNA is TGTGCCAGCAGTTACTCGTTCCCCGACAGGGTTTATGGCTACACCTTC. Its protein is CASSYSFPDRVYGYTF.

The J gene is TRBJ1-4, the V gene TRBV5-1; D is possibly TRBD1 (6 bases). CDR1 is SGHRS, CDR2 YFSETQ, per germline. The V and J ends lost 3 bases and 8 bases respectively, with 17 bases between them. This CDR3 is built from 15 residues. The CDR3 sequence: CASSYGQPSEEKLFF. The DNA for the CDR3 is TGCGCCAGCAGCTACGGACAGCCCTCAGAGGAAAAACTGTTTTTT.

The genes are TRBV7-8 and TRBJ1-5; 9 bases align to TRBD1. J was trimmed by 6 bases and V by 2 bases; bases with no gene match: 5. The CDR3 contains 15 residues. In germline, CDR1 is SGHVS, CDR2 FQNEAQ. CDR3 loop: CASSLSQGAGQPQHF. The CDR3 DNA reads as TGTGCCAGCAGCTTATCACAGGGGGCGGGTCAGCCCCAGCATTTT.

The V gene is TRBV6-5, the J gene TRBJ1-2; D is possibly TRBD1 (6 bases). V shed 6 bases and J shed 5 bases, with 16 bases lying between them. CDR1 is MNHEY and CDR2 is SVGAGI in the germline V gene. The CDR3 totals 14 residues. This chain's CDR3 is CASRPIRTVYGYTF. The CDR3 DNA is TGTGCCAGCAGACCCATCAGGACAGTTTATGGCTACACCTTC.

The CDR3 region is CASSLAVAGQAVDGYTF. CDR3 sequence (DNA): TGTGCCAGCAGCTTGGCGGTAGCCGGACAGGCAGTAGATGGCTACACCTTC. The chain has TRBV5-6 and TRBJ1-2, with 7 bases that match TRBD1. The CDR3 has 17 amino acids. The J segment lost 6 bases and the V segment lost 0 bases, leaving 14 bases of the junction unmatched. Per germline, CDR1 SGHDT and CDR2 YYEEEE. The whole variable domain, filled in from reference TRBV5-6 and TRBJ1-2, reads DAGVTQSPTHLIKTRGQQVTLRCSPKSGHDTVSWYQQALGQGPQFIFQYYEEEERQRGNFPDRFSGHQFPNYSSELNVNALLLGDSALYLCASSLAVAGQAVDGYTFGSGTRLTVV.

This rearrangement joins TRBV18 to TRBJ1-3; the D is unclear. Trimming stripped 3 bases from V and 0 bases from J, with 3 bases between. The CDR3 has 13 residues. In germline, CDR1 is KGHSH, CDR2 LQKENI. The CDR3 loop reads CASSPNSGNTIYF. The CDR3 nucleotides read TGTGCCAGCTCACCCAACTCTGGAAACACCATATATTTT.

The sample holds many counts of this clone. V gene TRBV28 combines with J gene TRBJ1-5; D perhaps matches TRBD1 (6 bases). Trimming removed 1 base from V and 3 bases from J, with 10 bases in between. The V gene's germline CDR1 is MDHEN and CDR2 SYDVKM. The CDR3 sequence is 15 residues long. CDR3 DNA sequence: TGTGCCAGCAGTTTATACGGACAGTACAATCAGCCCCAGCATTTT. It translates to CASSLYGQYNQPQHF.

V is TRBV7-9 and J is TRBJ2-3; 9 bases match TRBD2. The V segment lost 4 bases and the J segment 6 bases; nucleotides outside the gene matches: 8. Germline CDR1 and CDR2: SEHNR and FQNEAQ (reference sequence). The CDR3 has 15 amino acids. The CDR3 is CASSSPGLASDTQYF. The CDR3 nucleotides are TGTGCCAGCAGCTCTCCGGGACTAGCATCGGATACGCAGTATTTT.

This clone was observed a handful of times. The chain combines TRBV6-5 with TRBJ1-5; D possibly corresponds to TRBD1 (5 bases). The CDR3 runs 14 residues. Germline V lookup: CDR1 MNHEY, CDR2 SVGAGI. V was shortened by 5 bases and J by 9 bases, with 17 bases between the two germline ends. CDR3 DNA: TGTGCCAGCAGTAGAGGGGTCCCGGAGGGGCCCCAGCATTTT. Its translation is CASSRGVPEGPQHF.

The chain couples TRBV30 to TRBJ1-1; maybe TRBD1 (5 bases). This CDR3 region has 14 residues. Looked up from germline, CDR1 is GTSNPN and CDR2 is SVGIG (reference sequence). The V gene lost 3 bases and the J gene lost 1 base, with 12 bases spanning the gap. In nucleotides, the CDR3 is TGTGCCTGGAGGCCCGGAGGGGAGAACACTGAAGCTTTCTTT. As protein: CAWRPGGENTEAFF.

This clone was counted a few times. The rearrangement links TRBV2 to TRBJ2-1; D call uncertain. The CDR3 extends over 11 amino acids. Per the germline V gene, CDR1 is SNHLY and CDR2 is FYNNEI. Trimming pared 4 bases from V and 7 bases from J, leaving 5 bases between. In DNA, the CDR3 is TGTGCCAGCAGTGGTTATAATGAGCAGTTCTTC. Its translation: CASSGYNEQFF.

The rearrangement joins TRBV3-1 (or the pseudogene TRBV3-2) to TRBJ1-6, with D tentatively TRBD1 (5 bases). Germline V gene lookup returns CDR1 LGHDT and CDR2 YNNKEL (reference sequence). This CDR3 comprises 18 residues. Trimming pared 0 bases from V and 0 bases from J, leaving 12 bases between. The CDR3 DNA reads as TGTGCCAGCAGCCAAGATTGGGGGAGGAGCTCCTATAATTCACCCCTCCACTTT. It encodes CASSQDWGRSSYNSPLHF.

V and J are TRBV6-5 and TRBJ1-6, with a possible D match to TRBD1 (6 bases). There are 13 residues in the CDR3. V was pared by 6 bases and J by 7 bases, with 10 bases between. Looked up from germline, CDR1 is MNHEY and CDR2 is SVGAGI. The CDR3 DNA is TGTGCCAGCAGCAACAGGGAGAATTCACCCCTCCACTTT. The encoded protein is CASSNRENSPLHF.